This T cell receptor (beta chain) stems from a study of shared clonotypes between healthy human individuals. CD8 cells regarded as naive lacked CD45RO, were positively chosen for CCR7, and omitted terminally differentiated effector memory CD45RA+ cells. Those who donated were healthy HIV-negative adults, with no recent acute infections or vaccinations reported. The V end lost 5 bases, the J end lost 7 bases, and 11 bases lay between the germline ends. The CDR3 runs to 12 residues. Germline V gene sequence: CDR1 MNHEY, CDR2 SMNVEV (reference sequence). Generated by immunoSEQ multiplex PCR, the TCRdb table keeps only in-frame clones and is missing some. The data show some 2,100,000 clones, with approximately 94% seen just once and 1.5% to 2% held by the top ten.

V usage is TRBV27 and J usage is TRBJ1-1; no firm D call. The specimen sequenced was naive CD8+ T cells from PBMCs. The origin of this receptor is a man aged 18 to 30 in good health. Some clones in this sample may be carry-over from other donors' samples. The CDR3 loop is CASSPSFGEAFF. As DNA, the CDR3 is TGTGCCAGCAGTCCGTCCTTTGGTGAAGCTTTCTTT.